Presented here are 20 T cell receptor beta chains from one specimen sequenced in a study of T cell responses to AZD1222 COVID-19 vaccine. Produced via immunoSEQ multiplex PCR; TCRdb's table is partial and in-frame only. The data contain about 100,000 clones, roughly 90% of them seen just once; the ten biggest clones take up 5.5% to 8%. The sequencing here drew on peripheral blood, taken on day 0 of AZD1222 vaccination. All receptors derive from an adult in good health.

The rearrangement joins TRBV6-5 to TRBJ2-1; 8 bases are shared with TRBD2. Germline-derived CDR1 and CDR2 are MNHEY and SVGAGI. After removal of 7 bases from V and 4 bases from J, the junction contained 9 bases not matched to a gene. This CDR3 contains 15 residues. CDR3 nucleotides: TGTGCCAGCACGGTCGGGAGGGCTGGTTACAATGAGCAGTTCTTC. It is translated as CASTVGRAGYNEQFF.

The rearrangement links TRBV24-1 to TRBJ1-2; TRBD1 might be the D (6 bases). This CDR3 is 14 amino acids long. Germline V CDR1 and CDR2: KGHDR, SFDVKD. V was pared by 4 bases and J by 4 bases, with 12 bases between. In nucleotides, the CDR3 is TGTGCCACCAGTGAAACAGGGTTAGGCTATGGCTACACCTTC. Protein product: CATSETGLGYGYTF.

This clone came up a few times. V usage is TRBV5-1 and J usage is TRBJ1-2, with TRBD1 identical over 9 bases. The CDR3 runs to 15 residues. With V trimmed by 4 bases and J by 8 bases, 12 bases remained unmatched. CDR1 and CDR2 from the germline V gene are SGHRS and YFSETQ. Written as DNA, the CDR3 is TGCGCCAGCAGCCTGGGTGGGGACAGGGTCGGCGGCTACACCTTC. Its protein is CASSLGGDRVGGYTF.

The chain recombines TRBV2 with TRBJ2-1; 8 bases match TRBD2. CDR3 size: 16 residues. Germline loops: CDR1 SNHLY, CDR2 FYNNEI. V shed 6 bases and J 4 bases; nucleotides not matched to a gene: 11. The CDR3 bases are TGTGCCAGCAGCATAGGACTAGCTTTTGGATACAATGAGCAGTTCTTC. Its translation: CASSIGLAFGYNEQFF.

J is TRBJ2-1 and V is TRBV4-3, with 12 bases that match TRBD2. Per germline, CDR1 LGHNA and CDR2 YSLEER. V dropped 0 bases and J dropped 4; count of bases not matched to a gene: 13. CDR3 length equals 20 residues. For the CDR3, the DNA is TGCGCCAGCAGCCAAGAGTACGCTAGCGGGAGGGCAGGTCGGTACAATGAGCAGTTCTTC. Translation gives CASSQEYASGRAGRYNEQFF.

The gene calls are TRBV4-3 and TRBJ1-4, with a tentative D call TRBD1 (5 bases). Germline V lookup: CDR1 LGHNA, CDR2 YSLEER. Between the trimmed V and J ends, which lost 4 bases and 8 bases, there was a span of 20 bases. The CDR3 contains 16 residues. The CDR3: CASSRLGGAEGEKLFF. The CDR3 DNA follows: TGCGCCAGCAGCCGCCTTGGAGGGGCAGAGGGCGAAAAACTGTTTTTT.

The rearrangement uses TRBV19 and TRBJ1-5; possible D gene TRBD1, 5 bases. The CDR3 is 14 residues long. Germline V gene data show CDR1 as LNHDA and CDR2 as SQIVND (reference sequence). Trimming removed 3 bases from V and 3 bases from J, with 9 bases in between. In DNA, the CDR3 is TGTGCCAGTAGTATGACCAGGGCCAATCAGCCCCAGCATTTT. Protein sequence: CASSMTRANQPQHF.

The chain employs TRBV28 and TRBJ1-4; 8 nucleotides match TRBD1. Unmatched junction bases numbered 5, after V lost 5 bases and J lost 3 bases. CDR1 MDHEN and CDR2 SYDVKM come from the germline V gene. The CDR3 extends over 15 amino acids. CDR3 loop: CASSPATGANEKLFF. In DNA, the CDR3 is TGTGCCAGCAGTCCCGCGACAGGGGCTAATGAAAAACTGTTTTTT.

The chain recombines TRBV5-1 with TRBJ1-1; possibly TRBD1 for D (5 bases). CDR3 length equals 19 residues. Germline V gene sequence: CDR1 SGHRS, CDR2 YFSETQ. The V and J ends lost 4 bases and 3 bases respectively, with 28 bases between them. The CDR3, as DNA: TGCGCCAGCAGCCGGGGAATACAGCAGGGTGGGAAGAGGGACACTGAAGCTTTCTTT. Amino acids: CASSRGIQQGGKRDTEAFF.

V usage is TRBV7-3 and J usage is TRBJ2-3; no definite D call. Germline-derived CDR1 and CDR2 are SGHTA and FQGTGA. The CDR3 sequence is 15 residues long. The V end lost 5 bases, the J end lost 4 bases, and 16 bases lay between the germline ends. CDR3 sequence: CASSPNPLSADTQYF. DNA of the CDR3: TGTGCCAGCAGCCCTAACCCCCTCTCGGCAGATACGCAGTATTTT.

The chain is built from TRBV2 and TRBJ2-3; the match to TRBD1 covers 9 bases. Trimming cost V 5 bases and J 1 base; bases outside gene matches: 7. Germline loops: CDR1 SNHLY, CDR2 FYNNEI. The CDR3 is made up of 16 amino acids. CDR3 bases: TGTGCCAGCAGTTCACAGGGGGCTCTCGGCACAGATACGCAGTATTTT. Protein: CASSSQGALGTDTQYF.

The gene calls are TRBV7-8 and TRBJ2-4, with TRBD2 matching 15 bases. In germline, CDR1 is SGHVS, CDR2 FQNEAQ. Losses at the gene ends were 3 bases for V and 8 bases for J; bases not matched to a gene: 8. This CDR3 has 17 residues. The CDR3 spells CASSFGLAGGPTDIQYF. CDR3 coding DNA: TGTGCCAGCAGCTTCGGACTAGCGGGAGGGCCTACGGACATTCAGTACTTC.

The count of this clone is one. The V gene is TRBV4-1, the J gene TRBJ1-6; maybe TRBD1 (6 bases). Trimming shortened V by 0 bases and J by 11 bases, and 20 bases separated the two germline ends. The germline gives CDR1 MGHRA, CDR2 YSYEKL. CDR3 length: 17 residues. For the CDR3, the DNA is TGCGCCAGCAGCCAAGATCTAGGGGGGACCCTAGGGACACCCCTCCACTTT. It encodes CASSQDLGGTLGTPLHF.

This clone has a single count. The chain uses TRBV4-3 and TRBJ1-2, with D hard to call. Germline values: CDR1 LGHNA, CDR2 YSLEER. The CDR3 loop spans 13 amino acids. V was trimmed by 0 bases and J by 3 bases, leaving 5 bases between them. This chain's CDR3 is CASSQDQDYGYTF. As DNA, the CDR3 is TGCGCCAGCAGCCAAGATCAGGACTATGGCTACACCTTC.

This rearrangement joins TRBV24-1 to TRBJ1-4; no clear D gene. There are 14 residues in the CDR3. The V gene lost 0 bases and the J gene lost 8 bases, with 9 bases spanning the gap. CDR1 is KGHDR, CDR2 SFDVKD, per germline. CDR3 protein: CATSDLRVGEKLFF. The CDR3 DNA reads TGTGCCACCAGTGATTTGCGGGTAGGGGAAAAACTGTTTTTT.

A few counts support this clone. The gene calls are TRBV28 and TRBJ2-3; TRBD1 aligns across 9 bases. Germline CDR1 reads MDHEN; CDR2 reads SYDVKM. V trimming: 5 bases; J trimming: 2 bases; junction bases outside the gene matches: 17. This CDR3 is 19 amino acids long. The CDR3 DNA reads TGTGCCAGCAGTACCATTCACGGGACAGGGTACCTGGTCACAGATACGCAGTATTTT. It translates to CASSTIHGTGYLVTDTQYF.

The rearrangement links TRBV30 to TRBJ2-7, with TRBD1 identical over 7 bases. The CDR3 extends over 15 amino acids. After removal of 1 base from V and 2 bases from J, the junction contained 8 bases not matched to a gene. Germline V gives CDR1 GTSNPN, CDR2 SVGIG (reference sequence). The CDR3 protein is CAWSELDRVAYEQYF. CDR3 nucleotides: TGTGCCTGGAGTGAACTTGACAGGGTCGCCTACGAGCAGTACTTC.

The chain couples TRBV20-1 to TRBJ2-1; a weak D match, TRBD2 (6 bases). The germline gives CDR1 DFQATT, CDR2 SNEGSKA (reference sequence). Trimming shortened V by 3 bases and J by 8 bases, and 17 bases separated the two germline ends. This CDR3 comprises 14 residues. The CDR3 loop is CSASIGGTFYEQFF. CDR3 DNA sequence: TGCAGTGCTAGTATCGGAGGGACCTTTTATGAGCAGTTCTTC.

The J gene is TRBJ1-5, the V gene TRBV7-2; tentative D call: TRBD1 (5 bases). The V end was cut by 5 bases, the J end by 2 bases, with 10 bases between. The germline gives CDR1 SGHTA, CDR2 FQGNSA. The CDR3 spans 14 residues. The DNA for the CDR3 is TGTGCCAGCAGCCCCCGGGACGGCAATCAGCCCCAGCATTTT. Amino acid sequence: CASSPRDGNQPQHF.

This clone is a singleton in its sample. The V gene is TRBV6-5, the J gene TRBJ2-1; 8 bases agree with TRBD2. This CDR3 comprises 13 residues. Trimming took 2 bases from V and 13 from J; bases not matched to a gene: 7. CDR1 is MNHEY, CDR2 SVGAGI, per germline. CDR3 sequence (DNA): TGTGCCAGCAGTTACCTGGCTAGCGGGTTTCAGTTCTTC. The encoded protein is CASSYLASGFQFF.